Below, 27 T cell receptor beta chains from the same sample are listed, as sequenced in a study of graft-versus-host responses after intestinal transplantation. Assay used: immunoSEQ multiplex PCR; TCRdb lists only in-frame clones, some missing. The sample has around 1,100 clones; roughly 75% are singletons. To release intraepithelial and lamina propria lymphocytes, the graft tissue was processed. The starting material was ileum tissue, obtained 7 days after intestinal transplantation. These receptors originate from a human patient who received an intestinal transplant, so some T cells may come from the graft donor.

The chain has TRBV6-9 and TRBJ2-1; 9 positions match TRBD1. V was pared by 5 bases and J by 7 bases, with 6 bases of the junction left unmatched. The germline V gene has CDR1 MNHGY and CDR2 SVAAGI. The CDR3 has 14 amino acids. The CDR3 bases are TGTGCCAGCAGTGGGGGACAGGGCGGTAATGAGCAGTTCTTC. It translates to CASSGGQGGNEQFF.

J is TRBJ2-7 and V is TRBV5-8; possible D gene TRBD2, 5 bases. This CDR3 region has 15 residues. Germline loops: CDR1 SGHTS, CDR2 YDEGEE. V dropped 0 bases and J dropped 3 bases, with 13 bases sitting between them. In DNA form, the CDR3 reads TGTGCCAGCAGCTTGGACGGGAAGAACCTCTACGAGCAGTACTTC. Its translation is CASSLDGKNLYEQYF.

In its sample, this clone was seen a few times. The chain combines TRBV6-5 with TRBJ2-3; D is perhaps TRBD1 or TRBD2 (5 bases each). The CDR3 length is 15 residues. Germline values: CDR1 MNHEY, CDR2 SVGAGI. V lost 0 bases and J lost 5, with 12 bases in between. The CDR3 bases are TGTGCCAGCAGTTACTCTTCCTGGGGGAAAGATACGCAGTATTTT. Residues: CASSYSSWGKDTQYF.

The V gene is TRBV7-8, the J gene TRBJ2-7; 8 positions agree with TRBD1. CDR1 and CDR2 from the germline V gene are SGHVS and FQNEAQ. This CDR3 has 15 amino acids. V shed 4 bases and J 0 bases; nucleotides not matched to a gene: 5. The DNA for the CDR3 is TGTGCCAGCAGCTCGGCGGGACAGGTCTCCTACGAGCAGTACTTC. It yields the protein CASSSAGQVSYEQYF.

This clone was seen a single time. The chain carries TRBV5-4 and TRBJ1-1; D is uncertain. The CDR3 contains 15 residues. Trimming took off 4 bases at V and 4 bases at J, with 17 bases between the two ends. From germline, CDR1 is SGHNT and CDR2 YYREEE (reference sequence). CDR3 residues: CASSPFGPSPTEAFF. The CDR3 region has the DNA TGTGCCAGCAGCCCCTTTGGGCCTTCACCCACTGAAGCTTTCTTT.

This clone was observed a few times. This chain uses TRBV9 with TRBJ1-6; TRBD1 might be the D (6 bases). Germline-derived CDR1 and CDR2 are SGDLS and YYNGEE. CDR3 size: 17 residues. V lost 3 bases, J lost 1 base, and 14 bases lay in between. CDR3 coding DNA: TGTGCCAGCAGCGCAGGACAGTCAGTGTCCTATAATTCACCCCTCCACTTT. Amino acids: CASSAGQSVSYNSPLHF.

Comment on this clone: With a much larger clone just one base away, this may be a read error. Written as DNA, the CDR3 is TGTGCCAGCAGTATCGGGGGGGTCACTGAAGCTTTCTTT. Translated, it gives CASSIGGVTEAFF. This rearrangement joins TRBV27 to TRBJ1-1; tentatively, D is TRBD1 (5 bases). Trimming removed 5 bases at V and 4 bases at J, with 11 bases between. The CDR3 is 13 amino acids. The germline V gene encodes CDR1 MNHEY and CDR2 SMNVEV (reference sequence).

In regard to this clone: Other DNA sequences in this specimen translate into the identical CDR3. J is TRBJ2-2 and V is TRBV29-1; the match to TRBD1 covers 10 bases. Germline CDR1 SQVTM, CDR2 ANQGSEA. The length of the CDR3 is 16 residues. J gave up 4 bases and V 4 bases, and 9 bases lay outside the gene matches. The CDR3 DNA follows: TGCAGCGTTGGGTTGCGGACAGGGGGGGGCACCGGGGAGCTGTTTTTT. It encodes CSVGLRTGGGTGELFF.

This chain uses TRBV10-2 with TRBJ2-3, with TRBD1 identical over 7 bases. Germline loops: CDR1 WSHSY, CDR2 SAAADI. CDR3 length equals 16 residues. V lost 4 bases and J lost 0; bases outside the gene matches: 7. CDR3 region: CASSGSDRDSTDTQYF. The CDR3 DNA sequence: TGCGCCAGCAGTGGGTCCGACAGGGATAGCACAGATACGCAGTATTTT.

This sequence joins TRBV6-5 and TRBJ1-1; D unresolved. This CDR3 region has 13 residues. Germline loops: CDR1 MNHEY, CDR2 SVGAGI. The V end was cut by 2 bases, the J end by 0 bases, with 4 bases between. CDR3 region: CASSYNLNTEAFF. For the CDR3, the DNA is TGTGCCAGCAGTTACAATTTGAACACTGAAGCTTTCTTT.

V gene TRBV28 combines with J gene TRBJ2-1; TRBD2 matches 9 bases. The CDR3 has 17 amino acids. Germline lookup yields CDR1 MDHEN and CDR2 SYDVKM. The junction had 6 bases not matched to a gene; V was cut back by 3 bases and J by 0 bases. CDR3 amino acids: CASSFLAGRSSYNEQFF. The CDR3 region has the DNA TGTGCCAGCAGTTTCCTAGCGGGGCGGAGCTCCTACAATGAGCAGTTCTTC.

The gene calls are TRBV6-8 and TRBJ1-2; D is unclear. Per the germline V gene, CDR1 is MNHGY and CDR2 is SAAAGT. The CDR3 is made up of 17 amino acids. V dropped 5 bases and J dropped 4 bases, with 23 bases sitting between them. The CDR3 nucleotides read TGTGCCAGCAGTCAGTTTAGATGCTCTAGAAAGACCTATGGCTACACCTTC. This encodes CASSQFRCSRKTYGYTF.

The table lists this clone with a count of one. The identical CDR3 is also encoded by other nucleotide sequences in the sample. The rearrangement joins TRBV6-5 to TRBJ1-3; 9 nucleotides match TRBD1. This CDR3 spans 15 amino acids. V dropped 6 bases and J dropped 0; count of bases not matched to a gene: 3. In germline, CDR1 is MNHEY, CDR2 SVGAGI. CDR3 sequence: CASSPTGGSGNTIYF. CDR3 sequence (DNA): TGTGCCAGCAGCCCGACAGGGGGCTCTGGAAACACCATATATTTT.

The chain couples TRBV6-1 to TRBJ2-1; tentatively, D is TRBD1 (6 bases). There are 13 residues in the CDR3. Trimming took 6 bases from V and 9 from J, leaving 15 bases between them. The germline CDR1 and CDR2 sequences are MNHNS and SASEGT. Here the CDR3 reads CASRPSGVGEQFF. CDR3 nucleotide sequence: TGTGCCAGCAGACCCTCAGGGGTAGGTGAGCAGTTCTTC.

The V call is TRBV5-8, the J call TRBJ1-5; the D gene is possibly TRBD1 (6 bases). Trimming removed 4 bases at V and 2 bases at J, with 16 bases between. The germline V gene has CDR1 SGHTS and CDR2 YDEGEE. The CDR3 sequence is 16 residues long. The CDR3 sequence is CASSPWTAPCNQPQHF. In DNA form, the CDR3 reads TGTGCCAGCAGCCCTTGGACAGCCCCGTGCAATCAGCCCCAGCATTTT.

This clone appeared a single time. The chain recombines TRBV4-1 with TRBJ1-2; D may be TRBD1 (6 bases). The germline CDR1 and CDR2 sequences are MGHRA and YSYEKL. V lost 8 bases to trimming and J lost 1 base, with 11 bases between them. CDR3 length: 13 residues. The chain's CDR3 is CASGTQFNYGYTF. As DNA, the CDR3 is TGCGCCAGCGGGACACAGTTTAACTATGGCTACACCTTC.

The CDR3 nucleotides read TGCGCCAGCAGACCAGGGGAATTGTCTGGAAACACCATATATTTT. Translation gives CASRPGELSGNTIYF. The V and J genes are TRBV5-1 and TRBJ1-3, with D possibly matching TRBD1 (6 bases). The ends were cut back, 5 bases at V and 1 base at J, with 13 bases in the middle. This CDR3 spans 15 amino acids. Germline V gene data show CDR1 as SGHRS and CDR2 as YFSETQ.

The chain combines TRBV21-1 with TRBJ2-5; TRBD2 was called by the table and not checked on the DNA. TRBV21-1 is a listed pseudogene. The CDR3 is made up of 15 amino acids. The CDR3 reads CASSPKRGTQETQYF. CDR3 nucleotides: TGTGCCAGCAGCCCCAAACGCGGGACCCAAGAGACCCAGTACTTC.

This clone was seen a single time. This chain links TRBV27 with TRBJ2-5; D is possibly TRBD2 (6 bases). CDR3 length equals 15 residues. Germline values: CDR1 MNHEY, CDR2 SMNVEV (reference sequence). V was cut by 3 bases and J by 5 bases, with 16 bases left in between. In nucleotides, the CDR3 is TGTGCCAGCAGTTTTTCGAGCGGGTTTGGGGAGACCCAGTACTTC. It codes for CASSFSSGFGETQYF.

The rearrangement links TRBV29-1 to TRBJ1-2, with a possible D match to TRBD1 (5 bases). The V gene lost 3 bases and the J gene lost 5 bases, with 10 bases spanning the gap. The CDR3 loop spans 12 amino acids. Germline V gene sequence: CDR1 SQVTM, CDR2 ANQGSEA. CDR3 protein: CSVERQPYGYTF. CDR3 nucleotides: TGCAGCGTTGAGAGACAGCCGTATGGCTACACCTTC.

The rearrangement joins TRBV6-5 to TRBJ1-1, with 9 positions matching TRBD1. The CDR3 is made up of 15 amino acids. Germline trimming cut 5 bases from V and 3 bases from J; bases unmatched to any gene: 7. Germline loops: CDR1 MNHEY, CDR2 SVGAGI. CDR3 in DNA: TGTGCCAGCAGTCAAACAGGGGGCGCGTACACTGAAGCTTTCTTT. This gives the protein CASSQTGGAYTEAFF.

Here the CDR3 DNA reads TGTGCCAGCAGCACACGGGACACCAACTATGGCTACACCTTC. Translation gives CASSTRDTNYGYTF. This chain joins TRBV13 and TRBJ1-2; tentative D call: TRBD1 (6 bases). This CDR3 has 14 residues. V lost 5 bases to trimming and J lost 2 bases, with 12 bases between them. Germline V CDR1 and CDR2: PRHDT, FYEKMQ (reference sequence).

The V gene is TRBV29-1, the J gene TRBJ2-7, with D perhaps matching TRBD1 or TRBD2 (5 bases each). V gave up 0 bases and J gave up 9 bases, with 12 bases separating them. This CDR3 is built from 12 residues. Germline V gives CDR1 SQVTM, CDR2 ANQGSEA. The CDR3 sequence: CSVEDRGARQYF. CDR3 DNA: TGCAGCGTTGAAGATCGAGGGGCCAGGCAGTACTTC.

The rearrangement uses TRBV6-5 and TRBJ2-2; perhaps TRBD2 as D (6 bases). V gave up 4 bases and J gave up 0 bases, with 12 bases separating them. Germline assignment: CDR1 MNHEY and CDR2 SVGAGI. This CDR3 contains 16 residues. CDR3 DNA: TGTGCCAGCAGTTTACTAGCCAACGCGAACACCGGGGAGCTGTTTTTT. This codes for CASSLLANANTGELFF.

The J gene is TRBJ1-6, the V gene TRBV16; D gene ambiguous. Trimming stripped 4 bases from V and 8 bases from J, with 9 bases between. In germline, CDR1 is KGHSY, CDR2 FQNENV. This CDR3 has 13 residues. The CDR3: CASSPNSYSPLHF. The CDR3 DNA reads TGTGCCAGCAGCCCTAACTCTTATTCACCCCTCCACTTT.

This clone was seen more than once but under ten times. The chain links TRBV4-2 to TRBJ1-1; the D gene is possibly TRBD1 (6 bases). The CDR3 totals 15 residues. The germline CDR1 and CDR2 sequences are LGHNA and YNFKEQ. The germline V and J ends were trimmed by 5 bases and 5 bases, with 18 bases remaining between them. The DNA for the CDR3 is TGTGCCAGCAGCTTGGAGGCTGGGGGCGGAACTGAAGCTTTCTTT. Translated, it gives CASSLEAGGGTEAFF.

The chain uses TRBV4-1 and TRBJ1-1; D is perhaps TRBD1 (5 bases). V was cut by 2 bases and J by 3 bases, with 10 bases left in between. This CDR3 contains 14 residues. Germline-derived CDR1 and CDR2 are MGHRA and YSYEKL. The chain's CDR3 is CASSQMDTYTEAFF. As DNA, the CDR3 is TGCGCCAGCAGCCAAATGGACACCTACACTGAAGCTTTCTTT.